The entry below describes one T cell receptor beta chain. Its matching antigen is unknown. Library construction for TCR beta used iRepertoire HTBI primers and Arm-PCR of CDR3 regions. MiXCR was run by TCRdb on the multiplex PCR reads, yielding one entry per CDR3 protein. Counted here are around 500,000 distinct CDR3 sequences, roughly a sixth occurring once; the ten biggest clones make up around 25%. The sample originates from a study of regulatory T cells in long-lasting Graves disease. Time point meaning: newly diagnosed GD, antithyroid drugs for less than 3 months. TCR sequences were obtained from RNA taken from PBMCs. General study findings and limits: Patients whose Graves' disease persisted exhibited lower TCR diversity than those newly diagnosed.

Trimming at V came to 1 base and at J to 5 bases, leaving 4 bases not matched to a gene. The CDR3 runs to 15 residues. Per germline, CDR1 SGDLS and CDR2 YYNGEE. These data also formed part of another study, on T cells in Graves' hyperthyroidism and ophthalmopathy. That source reports: The TCR CDR3 was amplified in a first-round RT-PCR using the HTBI primer set. A model of 13 V-J pairs discriminated ophthalmopathy from stable hyperthyroidism.

The receptor was derived from a woman between 40 and 65 years old with Graves disease. The sequenced sample was peripheral blood mononuclear cells (PBMCs), obtained at new diagnosis, from a patient treated with antithyroid drugs. The rearrangement joins TRBV9 to TRBJ2-2; TRBD2 agrees at 8 bases. CDR3 amino acids: CASSVNGGGTGELFF. Written as DNA, the CDR3 is TGTGCCAGCAGCGTAAACGGGGGGGGAACCGGGGAGCTGTTTTTT. Complete variable domain (other parts from reference TRBV9 and TRBJ2-2): DSGVTQTPKHLITATGQRVTLRCSPRSGDLSVYWYQQSLDQGLQFLIQYYNGEERAKGNILERFSAQQFPDLHSELNLSSLELGDSALYFCASSVNGGGTGELFFGEGSRLTVL.